The T cell receptor beta chain under discussion was sequenced for a study of monozygotic twins with inflammatory bowel disease. Regarding the study as a whole: Clonotype sharing was lower in IBD patients than healthy twins, most markedly with disease activity.

The CDR3 consists of 15 residues. Looked up from germline, CDR1 is SGHAT and CDR2 is FQNNGV. About this clonotype: The antigen is not known.

Every sample had its cDNA made across eight separate reactions. Added by template switching were UMIs that each held a 6-nucleotide sample barcode. TCRdb reanalyzed the 5' RACE reads, giving one entry per CDR3 protein sequence and no DNA. Listed are around 400,000 distinct CDR3 sequences; around 2.5% falls within the top ten. The specimen sequenced was blood. The origin of this receptor is a human donor with ulcerative colitis or Crohn's disease, or a healthy co-twin of an affected twin (not recorded which). The chain combines TRBV11-2 with TRBJ2-1; absent DNA, TCRdb's TRBD1 call cannot be checked. CDR3 sequence: CASSLERAFTNEQFF.